Shown below are 32 T cell receptor beta chains from a single sample sequenced in a study of graft-versus-host responses after intestinal transplantation. Libraries were prepared by immunoSEQ multiplex PCR; TCRdb keeps only in-frame clonotypes and omits some of them. The data show some 90,000 clones, just under 95% seen once. The antigens these receptors bind are not known. The source material was unstimulated CD8+ T cells sorted from spleen or lymph node cells, sampled before intestinal transplant. The receptors were sampled from a human donor who received an intestinal transplant.

This clone was detected only a few times. The chain has TRBV12-5 and TRBJ1-3; D perhaps matches TRBD1 (5 bases). Looked up from germline, CDR1 is LGHNT and CDR2 is FRNRAP. The CDR3 sequence is 14 residues long. The V end was cut by 4 bases, the J end by 2 bases, with 9 bases between. In nucleotides, the CDR3 is TGTGCTAGTGGTTGGGGAGGGGCTGGAAACACCATATATTTT. This encodes CASGWGGAGNTIYF.

This chain joins TRBV27 and TRBJ1-3, with D perhaps matching TRBD1 (6 bases). Trimming stripped 1 base from V and 2 bases from J, with 9 bases between. CDR3 length: 15 residues. The germline CDR1 and CDR2 sequences are MNHEY and SMNVEV (reference sequence). Here the CDR3 reads CASSLWGGPGNTIYF. In DNA form, the CDR3 reads TGTGCCAGCAGTTTATGGGGGGGCCCTGGAAACACCATATATTTT.

V is TRBV6-5 and J is TRBJ2-3; TRBD2 matches at 8 bases. The CDR3 extends over 13 amino acids. The V and J ends lost 6 bases and 5 bases, in that order; junction bases with no gene match: 4. Germline V lookup: CDR1 MNHEY, CDR2 SVGAGI. CDR3 sequence reads: CASRVSGIDTQYF. The CDR3 region has the DNA TGTGCCAGCAGGGTTAGCGGGATAGATACGCAGTATTTT.

J is TRBJ1-3 and V is TRBV9; D gene uncertain. Trimming removed 0 bases at V and 0 bases at J, with 10 bases between. Germline-derived CDR1 and CDR2 are SGDLS and YYNGEE. This CDR3 contains 16 residues. CDR3 bases: TGTGCCAGCAGCGTAGACGGCCGACTCTCTGGAAACACCATATATTTT. It is translated as CASSVDGRLSGNTIYF.

The genes are TRBV30 and TRBJ1-1, with D possibly TRBD1 on 5 matching bases. Trimming stripped 1 base from V and 4 bases from J, with 13 bases between. CDR1 and CDR2 (germline): GTSNPN, SVGIG (reference sequence). The CDR3 loop spans 14 amino acids. CDR3 DNA: TGTGCCTGGAGTGAGGAGTCAGGGATCACTGAAGCTTTCTTT. Amino acids: CAWSEESGITEAFF.

This clone was counted between two and nine times. The genes are TRBV4-3 and TRBJ1-3; D unclear. The V gene's germline CDR1 is LGHNA and CDR2 YSLEER. The V gene lost 3 bases and the J gene lost 2 bases, with 5 bases spanning the gap. The CDR3 consists of 13 residues. This CDR3 reads CASSQGAGNTIYF. The CDR3 DNA sequence: TGCGCCAGCAGCCAGGGAGCTGGAAACACCATATATTTT.

The genes are TRBV9 and TRBJ1-1; D gene ambiguous. Germline V lookup: CDR1 SGDLS, CDR2 YYNGEE. CDR3 length: 15 residues. Deletions cut 0 bases from V and 0 bases from J, with 9 bases between. For the CDR3, the DNA is TGTGCCAGCAGCGTAGATGGCAGATTGAACACTGAAGCTTTCTTT. It yields the protein CASSVDGRLNTEAFF.

The gene calls are TRBV2 and TRBJ2-2, with D maybe TRBD2 (6 bases). The CDR3 has 16 amino acids. V lost 7 bases and J 0 bases, leaving 15 bases between the germline ends. Germline CDR1 is SNHLY and CDR2 is FYNNEI. The CDR3 region is CASIVGRLANTGELFF. In DNA form, the CDR3 reads TGTGCCAGCATTGTCGGACGACTAGCGAACACCGGGGAGCTGTTTTTT.

The chain has TRBV9 and TRBJ2-3; no definite D call. Germline CDR1 and CDR2: SGDLS and YYNGEE. Trimming shortened V by 1 base and J by 1 base, and 7 bases separated the two germline ends. CDR3 length: 14 amino acids. Here the CDR3 DNA reads TGTGCCAGCAGCGTATCGAGCGGCACAGATACGCAGTATTTT. It encodes CASSVSSGTDTQYF.

The V call is TRBV5-4, the J call TRBJ2-1, with 8 bases fitting TRBD2. The CDR3 is 14 residues long. V trimming: 1 base; J trimming: 5 bases; junction bases outside the gene matches: 2. Germline V CDR1 and CDR2: SGHNT, YYREEE (reference sequence). The CDR3, as DNA: TGTGCCAGCAGCTTGCTGCGGGGGGACAATGAGCAGTTCTTC. This translates into CASSLLRGDNEQFF.

This chain joins TRBV6-5 and TRBJ2-2; TRBD2 agrees at 10 bases. The V and J ends lost 6 bases and 1 base, in that order; junction bases with no gene match: 2. The germline V gene encodes CDR1 MNHEY and CDR2 SVGAGI. The CDR3 has 15 amino acids. This chain's CDR3 is CASSPSGGNTGELFF. In DNA form, the CDR3 reads TGTGCCAGCAGCCCTAGCGGGGGGAACACCGGGGAGCTGTTTTTT.

The rearrangement links TRBV6-1 to TRBJ1-1, with 7 positions matching TRBD1. This CDR3 has 14 amino acids. The germline V gene encodes CDR1 MNHNS and CDR2 SASEGT. With 4 bases clipped from V and 0 bases from J, the junction kept 2 bases outside the gene matches. In nucleotides, the CDR3 is TGTGCCAGCAGTGCCAGGGGGGTGAACACTGAAGCTTTCTTT. Amino acid sequence: CASSARGVNTEAFF.

This chain uses TRBV5-4 with TRBJ1-4; a possible D gene is TRBD1 (5 bases). From germline, CDR1 is SGHNT and CDR2 YYREEE (reference sequence). CDR3 length equals 14 residues. The V end was cut by 4 bases, the J end by 8 bases, with 15 bases between. In DNA form, the CDR3 reads TGTGCCAGCAGCGCAGACAGAGGATGGGAAAAACTGTTTTTT. Protein sequence: CASSADRGWEKLFF.

The rearrangement uses TRBV10-3 and TRBJ2-7; TRBD2 agrees at 7 bases. Looked up from germline, CDR1 is ENHRY and CDR2 is SYGVKD. The V segment lost 4 bases and the J segment 0 bases; nucleotides outside the gene matches: 3. The CDR3 extends over 14 amino acids. In DNA, the CDR3 is TGTGCCATCAGTGGAGGCGGGAGCTCCTACGAGCAGTACTTC. Amino acids: CAISGGGSSYEQYF.

The chain employs TRBV6-1 and TRBJ1-5, with D unresolved. The CDR3 is made up of 13 amino acids. Trimming cost V 5 bases and J 4 bases, with 9 bases left between them. Germline V gene sequence: CDR1 MNHNS, CDR2 SASEGT. The CDR3 is CASSFRRNQPQHF. The CDR3 DNA reads as TGTGCCAGCAGTTTTCGGAGAAATCAGCCCCAGCATTTT.

Only one count was recorded for this clone. V is TRBV27 and J is TRBJ2-3; the D gene is possibly TRBD2 (5 bases). The germline V and J ends were trimmed by 6 bases and 3 bases, with 16 bases remaining between them. CDR1 and CDR2 (germline): MNHEY, SMNVEV (reference sequence). This CDR3 is 15 amino acids long. The CDR3 region is CASSLGLADTDTQYF. In nucleotides, the CDR3 is TGTGCCAGCAGCCTAGGGCTAGCAGATACAGATACGCAGTATTTT.

The gene calls are TRBV19 and TRBJ2-5, with 8 bases that match TRBD2. V lost 4 bases to trimming and J lost 5 bases; unmatched junction nucleotides: 6. There are 14 residues in the CDR3. Germline CDR1 LNHDA, CDR2 SQIVND (reference sequence). The CDR3 DNA reads as TGTGCCAGTAGTAGCGGGGGGCCGTATGAGACCCAGTACTTC. Protein: CASSSGGPYETQYF. The full variable domain, with the rest looked up from reference TRBV19 and TRBJ2-5, is DGGITQSPKYLFRKEGQNVTLSCEQNLNHDAMYWYRQDPGQGLRLIYYSQIVNDFQKGDIAEGYSVSREKKESFPLTVTSAQKNPTAFYLCASSSGGPYETQYFGPGTRLLVL.

Worth noting for this clone: The junction does not match germline at one end; this may be a read error. This chain connects TRBV29-1 to TRBJ2-1; 13 positions match TRBD2. The CDR3 extends over 18 amino acids. Germline V gene sequence: CDR1 SQVTM, CDR2 ANQGSEA. CDR3 region: CSVEGLAGVIISYNEQFF. In nucleotides, the CDR3 is TGCAGCGTCGAAGGACTAGCGGGAGTTATTATTTCCTACAATGAGCAGTTCTTC.

V usage is TRBV7-9 and J usage is TRBJ1-1; D not certain. The CDR3 totals 13 residues. Trimming removed 5 bases at V and 5 bases at J, with 12 bases between. CDR1 and CDR2 (germline): SEHNR, FQNEAQ (reference sequence). CDR3 residues: CASSLGLGTEAFF. CDR3 DNA sequence: TGTGCCAGCAGCCTCGGACTGGGGACTGAAGCTTTCTTT.

This chain connects TRBV5-8 to TRBJ2-7; 9 bases line up with TRBD1. In germline, CDR1 is SGHTS, CDR2 YDEGEE. V gave up 3 bases and J gave up 4 bases; unmatched junction bases: 5. The CDR3 is 14 amino acids. For the CDR3, the DNA is TGTGCCAGCAGCTCCGGGACAGGGATTTACGAGCAGTACTTC. Translating gives CASSSGTGIYEQYF.

The chain carries TRBV6-1 and TRBJ2-1; 11 bases are shared with TRBD2. With V trimmed by 0 bases and J by 6 bases, 4 bases remained unmatched. Looked up from germline, CDR1 is MNHNS and CDR2 is SASEGT. This CDR3 comprises 16 residues. The CDR3 bases are TGTGCCAGCAGTGAAGCCCCCGGGACTAGCGGCAATGAGCAGTTCTTC. Translated: CASSEAPGTSGNEQFF.

This chain joins TRBV5-6 and TRBJ2-7, with 8 bases matching TRBD2. The CDR3 sequence is 14 residues long. V shed 0 bases, J shed 4 bases, and the junction held 3 bases outside the gene matches. The germline CDR1 and CDR2 sequences are SGHDT and YYEEEE. The CDR3 loop reads CASSLALAAYEQYF. The CDR3 coding sequence is TGTGCCAGCAGCTTGGCACTAGCGGCATACGAGCAGTACTTC.

The chain recombines TRBV7-8 with TRBJ1-2; possibly TRBD1 for D (6 bases). CDR1 and CDR2 from the germline V gene are SGHVS and FQNEAQ. The V and J ends lost 5 bases and 7 bases respectively, with 20 bases between them. The CDR3 is 15 amino acids. The CDR3 bases are TGTGCCAGCAGCCTAGGGAACAGGGATCCCAGTGGCTACACCTTC. This gives the protein CASSLGNRDPSGYTF.

The J gene is TRBJ2-1, the V gene TRBV5-6; 16 bases are shared with TRBD2. The CDR3 contains 16 residues. CDR1 is SGHDT, CDR2 YYEEEE, per germline. V shed 0 bases and J 9 bases; nucleotides not matched to a gene: 3. CDR3 DNA: TGTGCCAGCAGCTTGGCCGGGACTAGCGGGGGGGCTGAGCAGTTCTTC. Translation: CASSLAGTSGGAEQFF.

This chain uses TRBV16 with TRBJ2-7; weak D call: TRBD2 (5 bases). Germline values: CDR1 KGHSY, CDR2 FQNENV. The CDR3 contains 13 residues. The V end was cut by 4 bases, the J end by 3 bases, with 10 bases between. The DNA of the CDR3 is TGTGCCAGCAGCCTCGTCGGGAACTACGAGCAGTACTTC. It codes for CASSLVGNYEQYF.

The chain employs TRBV6-5 and TRBJ1-5, with 9 bases identical to TRBD1. This CDR3 is built from 14 residues. With V trimmed by 2 bases and J by 5 bases, 1 base remained unmatched. Germline V gene lookup returns CDR1 MNHEY and CDR2 SVGAGI. The CDR3 loop reads CASSYRTGDQPQHF. The CDR3 region has the DNA TGTGCCAGCAGTTACCGGACAGGGGATCAGCCCCAGCATTTT.

The chain recombines TRBV2 with TRBJ2-5; unclear D gene. V was trimmed by 9 bases and J by 4 bases, leaving 15 bases between them. Germline V lookup: CDR1 SNHLY, CDR2 FYNNEI. The CDR3 is made up of 13 amino acids. The chain's CDR3 is CASCFSSRETQYF. The CDR3 nucleotides read TGTGCCAGTTGCTTTTCGAGTCGAGAGACCCAGTACTTC.

The chain carries TRBV7-9 and TRBJ2-2, with 9 bases identical to TRBD2. The CDR3 runs to 17 residues. V shed 5 bases and J 5 bases; nucleotides not matched to a gene: 12. Germline lookup yields CDR1 SEHNR and CDR2 FQNEAQ (reference sequence). The CDR3 here is CASSLTSGTSPTGELFF. The CDR3 DNA is TGTGCCAGCAGCCTCACGTCCGGGACTAGCCCTACCGGGGAGCTGTTTTTT. Full variable domain (remainder filled in from reference TRBV7-9 and TRBJ2-2): DTGVSQNPRHKITKRGQNVTFRCDPISEHNRLYWYRQTLGQGPEFLTYFQNEAQLEKSRLLSDRFSAERPKGSFSTLEIQRTEQGDSAMYLCASSLTSGTSPTGELFFGEGSRLTVL.

The rearrangement joins TRBV6-1 to TRBJ1-1; 10 bases line up with TRBD1. Germline V CDR1 and CDR2: MNHNS, SASEGT. This CDR3 comprises 14 residues. The V gene end was trimmed by 5 bases and the J gene end by 11 bases; junction bases not matched to a gene: 11. In DNA, the CDR3 is TGTGCCAGCAGTTCCATGACAGGGGGCGAGTTTGCTTTCTTT. Encoded protein: CASSSMTGGEFAFF.

V gene TRBV4-1 combines with J gene TRBJ1-6; D remains unclear. V gave up 3 bases and J gave up 6 bases, with 15 bases separating them. The length of the CDR3 is 16 residues. Germline V gene data show CDR1 as MGHRA and CDR2 as YSYEKL. CDR3 sequence (DNA): TGCGCCAGCAGCCAGAGGGTTCTACCGAGTAATTCACCCCTCCACTTT. Protein product: CASSQRVLPSNSPLHF.

The gene calls are TRBV19 and TRBJ2-7; TRBD1 is a possible D gene (5 bases). The germline V and J ends were trimmed by 10 bases and 2 bases, with 9 bases remaining between them. This CDR3 contains 11 residues. CDR1 is LNHDA, CDR2 SQIVND, per germline (reference sequence). CDR3 coding DNA: TGTGCCACAGGGCAGGCCTACGAGCAGTACTTC. Protein product: CATGQAYEQYF.

This rearrangement joins TRBV4-1 to TRBJ2-3, with TRBD2 matching 8 bases. Trimming took 3 bases from V and 1 from J; bases not matched to a gene: 6. The CDR3 is 16 residues long. CDR1 and CDR2 from the germline V gene are MGHRA and YSYEKL. CDR3 nucleotide sequence: TGCGCCAGCAGCCATTCAACGACTAGCGGCACAGATACGCAGTATTTT. Residues: CASSHSTTSGTDTQYF.